Below are 21 T cell receptor beta chains sequenced from a single sample in a study of human CD8 memory T cell subsets. Libraries targeted TCR beta using 5' RACE with UMIs. Following a re-call of the 5' RACE reads, TCRdb has one entry per CDR3 protein and lacks DNA. This sample's table reports about 6,200 distinct CDR3 sequences. Specimen: CD8+ effector memory T cells (TEM) sorted from PBMCs. Sample subset: effector memory CD8 T cells, CCR7- CD45RO+ CD95+. Receptors were obtained from a human donor in good health.

The chain employs TRBV19 and TRBJ2-1; TCRdb's assignment of TRBD2 cannot be checked, as there is no DNA. The germline V gene has CDR1 LNHDA and CDR2 SQIVND (reference sequence). CDR3 length: 13 amino acids. CDR3 region: CASTGGVIDEQFF.

This chain links TRBV20-1 with TRBJ2-7; TCRdb names TRBD1, which stays unverified in the absence of DNA. This CDR3 has 14 amino acids. Germline CDR1 and CDR2: DFQATT and SNEGSKA (reference sequence). CDR3 region: CSARGQDSSYEQYF.

V and J are TRBV7-8 and TRBJ2-7; TCRdb calls TRBD1, which cannot be checked without DNA. This CDR3 is built from 14 residues. Per the germline V gene, CDR1 is SGHVS and CDR2 is FQNEAQ. CDR3 amino acids: CASSSRGNSYEQYF. Variable domain in full (rest from reference TRBV7-8 and TRBJ2-7): GAGVSQSPRYKVAKRGQDVALRCDPISGHVSLFWYQQALGQGPEFLTYFQNEAQLDKSGLPSDRFFAERPEGSVSTLKIQRTQQEDSAVYLCASSSRGNSYEQYFGPGTRLTVT.

The rearrangement links TRBV6-1 to TRBJ2-7; TCRdb's D call, TRBD1, is unchecked because there is no DNA. Germline CDR1 is MNHNS and CDR2 is SASEGT. The CDR3 consists of 13 residues. The CDR3 loop is CASNWDRVNEQYF.

The genes are TRBV27 and TRBJ2-7. The germline CDR1 and CDR2 sequences are MNHEY and SMNVEV (reference sequence). This CDR3 has 17 amino acids. The CDR3 reads CASSLFQVPGGSYEQYF.

The rearrangement uses TRBV10-1 and TRBJ2-7. CDR3 length equals 14 residues. Germline-derived CDR1 and CDR2 are WNHNN and SYGVQD (reference sequence). CDR3 region: CASSHGQGPYEQYF.

The gene calls are TRBV4-1 and TRBJ2-7; checking the TCRdb D call of TRBD2 is not possible without DNA. The CDR3 is 17 residues long. CDR1 and CDR2 (germline): MGHRA, YSYEKL. The CDR3 loop reads CASSQDLRRAGPYEQYF.

The V gene is TRBV4-2, the J gene TRBJ1-2; checking the TCRdb D call of TRBD1 is not possible without DNA. Germline V gives CDR1 LGHNA, CDR2 YNFKEQ. CDR3 size: 17 residues. CDR3: CASSPRDRGPTNYGYTF.

CDR3 loop: CASSLPPASGRTGELFF. V is TRBV5-1 and J is TRBJ2-2; TCRdb gives TRBD2 as the D gene, but with no DNA this cannot be confirmed. This CDR3 region has 17 residues. Germline loops: CDR1 SGHRS, CDR2 YFSETQ.

Frequency places this clonotype as medium-sized (0.01 to 0.1%). CDR3 amino acids: CSARFRESAYEQYF. This chain links TRBV20-1 with TRBJ2-7; TCRdb names TRBD1, which stays unverified in the absence of DNA. Germline V CDR1 and CDR2: DFQATT, SNEGSKA (reference sequence). The CDR3 contains 14 residues.

The V and J genes are TRBV29-1 and TRBJ2-7; TCRdb selects TRBD1, and the lack of DNA leaves this call unchecked. The CDR3 covers 14 residues. The germline V gene has CDR1 SQVTM and CDR2 ANQGSEA. The CDR3 loop is CSVEEVGRAYEQYF.

J is TRBJ2-7 and V is TRBV2; TCRdb calls TRBD1, which cannot be checked without DNA. CDR3 length: 14 amino acids. Germline V gene sequence: CDR1 SNHLY, CDR2 FYNNEI. CDR3 loop: CASSDPGTGDEQYF. Full variable domain (outside the CDR3, taken from reference TRBV2 and TRBJ2-7): EPEVTQTPSHQVTQMGQEVILRCVPISNHLYFYWYRQILGQKVEFLVSFYNNEISEKSEIFDDQFSVERPDGSNFTLKIRSTKLEDSAMYFCASSDPGTGDEQYFGPGTRLTVT.

The V and J genes are TRBV12-3 or TRBV12-4 and TRBJ2-7; the D call from TCRdb, TRBD2, cannot be confirmed without DNA. The CDR3 length is 11 residues. The chain's CDR3 is CASSGGPEQYF.

V is TRBV28 and J is TRBJ2-2; TCRdb's assignment of TRBD1 cannot be checked, as there is no DNA. The CDR3 contains 15 residues. The V gene's germline CDR1 is MDHEN and CDR2 SYDVKM. This CDR3 is CASSFSIGGTGELFF.

The chain links TRBV7-9 to TRBJ2-1; TCRdb names TRBD2, which stays unverified in the absence of DNA. Germline values: CDR1 SEHNR, CDR2 FQNEAQ (reference sequence). This CDR3 is built from 15 residues. This CDR3 reads CASSPSGVSYNEQFF.

The V gene is TRBV20-1, the J gene TRBJ1-4. Germline values: CDR1 DFQATT, CDR2 SNEGSKA (reference sequence). This CDR3 region has 17 residues. CDR3 in amino acids: CSAREIGSRWGNEKLFF.

The chain employs TRBV7-9 and TRBJ1-1; checking the TCRdb D call of TRBD1 is not possible without DNA. Germline CDR1 SEHNR, CDR2 FQNEAQ (reference sequence). This CDR3 contains 15 residues. Here the CDR3 reads CASSPLQGRAAEAFF.

This rearrangement joins TRBV27 to TRBJ2-1. Germline V gives CDR1 MNHEY, CDR2 SMNVEV (reference sequence). The CDR3 runs 17 residues. CDR3 amino acids: CASSTDLGASSYNEQFF.

By frequency, this clonotype is medium-sized (0.01 to 0.1%). The V call is TRBV5-5, the J call TRBJ2-1; TCRdb indicates TRBD2, and absent DNA this call remains unverified. There are 14 residues in the CDR3. Per the germline V gene, CDR1 is SGHKS and CDR2 is YYEKEE (reference sequence). The CDR3 here is CASSPRLANNEQFF.

The CDR3 loop reads CASSLGPSGGAYNEQFF. The J gene is TRBJ2-1, the V gene TRBV5-7; absent DNA, TCRdb's TRBD2 call cannot be checked. TRBV5-7 is assigned to the ORF class and has an uncertain function. This CDR3 contains 17 residues.

The chain recombines TRBV2 with TRBJ2-1; the TCRdb D gene call, TRBD1, has no DNA to confirm it. The germline gives CDR1 SNHLY, CDR2 FYNNEI. The CDR3 contains 17 residues. CDR3 sequence: CASSEGVGQSSYNEQFF.